The text below deals with one T cell receptor (beta chain). This sample is part of a study of low-dose radiotherapy and immunotherapy resistance in tumors. In the study overall: Individuals in Cohort 2 had 1 Gy per fraction every two weeks, adding up to 13 Gy over 26 weeks. Aspirin 300 mg, taken orally and daily, was given to patients for four cycles from cycle 1 day 1.

This sample's time point: after trial treatment. As to treatment: LDRT plus nivolumab, ipilimumab, low-dose cyclophosphamide and aspirin (RACIN trial). Every donor's regimen consisted of nivolumab, ipilimumab, aspirin, low-dose cyclophosphamide and low-dose radiotherapy. TRAV- and TRBV-specific primers, spanning alpha and beta chains, primed first-strand cDNA. The authors amplified TCRs for approximately 18 PCR cycles with a constant-region primer and a V-primer adapter. TCRdb re-called the reads with MiXCR, one entry per CDR3 protein. The table includes tens of thousands of distinct CDR3 sequences, 20% to 25% detected once. The sequencing used PBMCs, collected after low-dose radiotherapy plus immunotherapy. The TCR comes from a female donor with ovarian cancer.

Written as DNA, the CDR3 is TGTGCCAGCAGTTCTATTGAGTTAATCCACAATGAGCAGTTCTTC. Amino acid sequence: CASSSIELIHNEQFF. The chain joins TRBV28 to TRBJ2-1, with D hard to call. Trimming took 4 bases from V and 5 from J, leaving 15 bases between them. CDR3 size: 15 residues. CDR1 is MDHEN and CDR2 is SYDVKM in the germline V gene.